This TCR beta chain was retrieved from a study of CD8+ T cells in alopecia areata. This CDR3 comprises 14 residues. Germline values: CDR1 SQVTM, CDR2 ANQGSEA. The V gene lost 4 bases and the J gene lost 2 bases, with 13 bases spanning the gap. Whole-study findings and limits: Amid tofacitinib therapy, many expanded lesional clones stayed present in scalp and blood. More clonal than normal scalp was lesional scalp, particularly alopecia totalis/universalis.

Sample treatment: oral pan-JAK inhibitor, 5-10 mg twice daily. Samples from alopecia areata patients were lesional scalp punch biopsies and peripheral blood. This clone has a handful of counts. Its antigen is currently unknown. It was cDNA, reverse transcribed from extracted RNA, that served as the sequencing template. Measured with immunoSEQ multiplex PCR; TCRdb has only the in-frame clones, and not every one. This sample has approximately 210,000 clones, with about three fifths found just once. This specimen consisted of CD4+ T cells sorted from blood, obtained at week 24, from a patient treated with tofacitinib. This clonotype was obtained from a human donor with alopecia areata. J is TRBJ2-3 and V is TRBV29-1; tentatively, D is TRBD1 or TRBD2 (5 bases each). The CDR3 DNA reads as TGCAGCGTTGTTGCTGGGGGTCCCACAGATACGCAGTATTTT. It codes for CSVVAGGPTDTQYF.